These 26 T cell receptor beta chains share one sample of origin, sequenced in a study of hypomethylating agent response in myelodysplastic syndrome. The repertoire was sequenced with immunoSEQ multiplex PCR; TCRdb's copy has only in-frame clones and lacks some. The repertoire has about 5,900 clones, roughly nine tenths of them found once; the top ten carry about 15%. Sequenced here: bone marrow, sampled before or after starting hypomethylating agent treatment for myelodysplastic syndrome (not recorded which). Every receptor here comes from a human donor with myelodysplastic syndrome.

The chain employs TRBV11-1 and TRBJ2-1; D unclear. The CDR3 spans 13 residues. Germline CDR1 is SGHAT and CDR2 is FQDESV (reference sequence). Trimming stripped 5 bases from V and 14 bases from J, with 19 bases between. The DNA of the CDR3 is TGTGCCAGCAGCCCAATAGCAGTAGGGTTCAAGTTCTTC. It is translated as CASSPIAVGFKFF.

The V call is TRBV2, the J call TRBJ1-1; D may be TRBD1 (6 bases). The germline V gene encodes CDR1 SNHLY and CDR2 FYNNEI. The CDR3 consists of 15 residues. V lost 7 bases and J 0 bases, leaving 15 bases between the germline ends. CDR3 protein: CASMVQGLMNTEAFF. CDR3 nucleotides: TGTGCCAGCATGGTTCAGGGGCTAATGAACACTGAAGCTTTCTTT.

The chain uses TRBV18 and TRBJ1-5; no definite D call. V was cut by 1 base and J by 1 base, with 8 bases left in between. The CDR3 is 15 residues long. Germline loops: CDR1 KGHSH, CDR2 LQKENI. CDR3 in DNA: TGTGCCAGCTCACCACAGGGAAACAGCAATCAGCCCCAGCATTTT. It translates to CASSPQGNSNQPQHF.

This clone showed up just once. V is TRBV5-4 and J is TRBJ2-3, with 9 bases aligning to TRBD2. Germline V gene data show CDR1 as SGHNT and CDR2 as YYREEE (reference sequence). V shed 4 bases, J shed 6 bases, and the junction held 9 bases outside the gene matches. This CDR3 is 15 amino acids long. The CDR3 protein is CASSPRGGASDTQYF. Here the CDR3 DNA reads TGTGCCAGCAGCCCTCGCGGGGGGGCCTCGGATACGCAGTATTTT.

This clone was observed a single time. The V gene is TRBV7-9, the J gene TRBJ2-5, with 10 bases aligning to TRBD2. CDR3 length equals 18 residues. Germline assignment: CDR1 SEHNR and CDR2 FQNEAQ (reference sequence). Trimming cost V 3 bases and J 5 bases; bases outside gene matches: 15. The CDR3 region is CASSLGQKRGGRGETQYF. CDR3 bases: TGTGCCAGCAGCTTGGGACAGAAGCGGGGGGGCCGTGGGGAGACCCAGTACTTC.

V and J are TRBV5-8 and TRBJ2-3; 7 bases agree with TRBD2. V gave up 1 base and J gave up 1 base; unmatched junction bases: 6. The CDR3 is 16 residues long. Germline V gives CDR1 SGHTS, CDR2 YDEGEE. In DNA, the CDR3 is TGTGCCAGCAGCTTGTTCATAAGCGGGGGCACAGATACGCAGTATTTT. Its protein product is CASSLFISGGTDTQYF.

The V call is TRBV6-6, the J call TRBJ1-5; D possibly corresponds to TRBD1 (5 bases). V shed 0 bases and J shed 4 bases, with 10 bases lying between them. This CDR3 has 15 residues. Germline loops: CDR1 MNHNY, CDR2 SVGAGI (reference sequence). The DNA for the CDR3 is TGTGCCAGCAGTTACTCGATTCAGGGAAATCAGCCCCAGCATTTT. Protein: CASSYSIQGNQPQHF.

V usage is TRBV23-1 and J usage is TRBJ1-4, with D perhaps TRBD1 (5 bases). TRBV23-1 is annotated as an ORF whose role is uncertain. There are 14 residues in the CDR3. V was shortened by 9 bases and J by 5 bases, with 16 bases between the two germline ends. CDR3 region: CARRPGHSNEKLFF. CDR3 coding DNA: TGCGCCAGGAGGCCGGGGCACTCGAATGAAAAACTGTTTTTT.

The chain joins TRBV5-1 to TRBJ2-5; 8 positions match TRBD1. Looked up from germline, CDR1 is SGHRS and CDR2 is YFSETQ. Trimming cost V 3 bases and J 1 base; bases outside gene matches: 2. The CDR3 has 14 amino acids. The CDR3 spells CASSYTGGQETQYF. The DNA for the CDR3 is TGCGCCAGCAGCTATACAGGGGGCCAAGAGACCCAGTACTTC.

The rearrangement joins TRBV5-5 to TRBJ2-2, with 7 bases aligning to TRBD1. This CDR3 is built from 14 residues. V trimming: 2 bases; J trimming: 10 bases; junction bases outside the gene matches: 8. CDR1 and CDR2 from the germline V gene are SGHKS and YYEKEE (reference sequence). The CDR3 region is CASSFRGQPSELFF. The CDR3 nucleotides are TGTGCCAGCAGCTTCAGGGGACAGCCCTCGGAGCTGTTTTTT.

The CDR3 here is CASSLVQTDYEQYF. As DNA, the CDR3 is TGTGCCAGCAGCTTGGTCCAGACGGACTACGAGCAGTACTTC. The chain uses TRBV7-6 and TRBJ2-7; no clear D. CDR3 length equals 14 residues. Trimming shortened V by 3 bases and J by 3 bases, and 12 bases separated the two germline ends. Germline CDR1 reads SGHVS; CDR2 reads FNYEAQ.

DNA for the CDR3: TGTGCCAGCAGCACGACAGGGTTGGATACGCAGTATTTT. It codes for CASSTTGLDTQYF. V is TRBV2 and J is TRBJ2-3; 7 bases line up with TRBD1. The J segment lost 6 bases and the V segment lost 6 bases, leaving 6 bases of the junction unmatched. This CDR3 region has 13 residues. The V gene's germline CDR1 is SNHLY and CDR2 FYNNEI.

The chain joins TRBV15 to TRBJ1-4; D possibly corresponds to TRBD1 (5 bases). The CDR3 loop spans 14 amino acids. Germline V lookup: CDR1 LNHNV, CDR2 YYDKDF (reference sequence). The V gene lost 5 bases and the J gene lost 5 bases, with 12 bases spanning the gap. The CDR3 reads CATSPTGANEKLFF. The DNA for the CDR3 is TGTGCCACCAGCCCTACCGGGGCCAATGAAAAACTGTTTTTT.

This clone was seen only once. This chain joins TRBV11-1 and TRBJ1-3, with 7 bases that match TRBD1. This CDR3 region has 17 residues. The trim removed 3 bases at V and 1 base at J, leaving 9 bases unmatched. Germline V CDR1 and CDR2: SGHAT, FQDESV (reference sequence). The CDR3: CASSFGDSPRSGNTIYF. The CDR3 DNA reads as TGTGCCAGCAGCTTCGGGGACAGCCCAAGGTCTGGAAACACCATATATTTT.

The rearrangement uses TRBV5-1 and TRBJ1-2; no clear D gene. The CDR3 loop spans 13 amino acids. Trimming cost V 4 bases and J 0 bases, with 7 bases left between them. CDR1 and CDR2 (germline): SGHRS, YFSETQ. The chain's CDR3 is CASSPGANYGYTF. CDR3 sequence (DNA): TGCGCCAGCAGCCCGGGAGCTAACTATGGCTACACCTTC.

The chain couples TRBV6-5 to TRBJ2-3; either TRBD1 or TRBD2 may fit D (5 bases each). Trimming cost V 4 bases and J 4 bases, with 18 bases left between them. This CDR3 has 16 residues. Germline values: CDR1 MNHEY, CDR2 SVGAGI. CDR3 DNA sequence: TGTGCCAGCAGTTCCTTGGGGGTGGTGTTCGCAGATACGCAGTATTTT. The encoded protein is CASSSLGVVFADTQYF.

The gene calls are TRBV9 and TRBJ2-1; the match to TRBD2 covers 9 bases. V shed 0 bases, J shed 7 bases, and the junction held 11 bases outside the gene matches. Looked up from germline, CDR1 is SGDLS and CDR2 is YYNGEE. CDR3 length equals 17 residues. The CDR3 region is CASSVATVAGGPNEQFF. The CDR3 nucleotides read TGTGCCAGCAGCGTAGCTACTGTGGCGGGGGGGCCGAATGAGCAGTTCTTC. Full variable domain (remainder filled in from reference TRBV9 and TRBJ2-1): DSGVTQTPKHLITATGQRVTLRCSPRSGDLSVYWYQQSLDQGLQFLIQYYNGEERAKGNILERFSAQQFPDLHSELNLSSLELGDSALYFCASSVATVAGGPNEQFFGPGTRLTVL.

The chain joins TRBV25-1 to TRBJ1-1; maybe TRBD1 (5 bases). The germline V and J ends were trimmed by 4 bases and 11 bases, with 20 bases remaining between them. Germline V lookup: CDR1 MGHDK, CDR2 SYGVNS. The CDR3 contains 14 residues. The chain's CDR3 is CASSVNDRHRTAFF. In DNA, the CDR3 is TGTGCCAGCAGTGTAAACGACAGACATAGGACGGCTTTCTTT.

This chain joins TRBV11-2 and TRBJ2-3, with no clear D. CDR3 size: 14 residues. The V end lost 2 bases, the J end lost 2 bases, and 8 bases lay between the germline ends. Looked up from germline, CDR1 is SGHAT and CDR2 is FQNNGV. Here the CDR3 reads CASSLLQHTDTQYF. In DNA form, the CDR3 reads TGTGCCAGCAGCTTACTACAGCACACAGATACGCAGTATTTT.

V is TRBV11-3 and J is TRBJ2-2; 10 positions match TRBD1. J was trimmed by 6 bases and V by 5 bases; bases with no gene match: 9. This CDR3 has 16 amino acids. CDR1 SGHNT and CDR2 YENEEA come from the germline V gene. CDR3 nucleotide sequence: TGTGCCAGCAGCCCGGACAGGGGGAAATTTGCCGGGGAGCTGTTTTTT. This codes for CASSPDRGKFAGELFF. Based on the CDR3 plus reference TRBV11-3 and TRBJ2-2, the full variable domain is EAGVVQSPRYKIIEKKQPVAFWCNPISGHNTLYWYLQNLGQGPELLIRYENEEAVDDSQLPKDRFSAERLKGVDSTLKIQPAELGDSAVYLCASSPDRGKFAGELFFGEGSRLTVL.

The chain couples TRBV25-1 to TRBJ1-3; 7 bases agree with TRBD1. The J segment lost 11 bases and the V segment lost 7 bases, leaving 11 bases of the junction unmatched. CDR3 length: 13 residues. Germline lookup yields CDR1 MGHDK and CDR2 SYGVNS. The CDR3 DNA reads TGTGCCAGCACGACGGACAGGCGGGACGCCATATATTTT. It translates to CASTTDRRDAIYF. Full variable domain (remainder filled in from reference TRBV25-1 and TRBJ1-3): EADIYQTPRYLVIGTGKKITLECSQTMGHDKMYWYQQDPGMELHLIHYSYGVNSTEKGDLSSESTVSRIRTEHFPLTLESARPSHTSQYLCASTTDRRDAIYFGEGSWLTVV.

This rearrangement joins TRBV7-6 to TRBJ2-2; maybe TRBD1 (6 bases). Germline CDR1 and CDR2: SGHVS and FNYEAQ. V was cut by 2 bases and J by 4 bases, with 14 bases left in between. This CDR3 has 16 residues. DNA of the CDR3: TGTGCCAGCAGCTTATTCATAGGGGGTTCCACCGGGGAGCTGTTTTTT. It is translated as CASSLFIGGSTGELFF.

The chain combines TRBV11-2 with TRBJ1-4; D is uncertain. This CDR3 has 15 residues. The germline CDR1 and CDR2 sequences are SGHAT and FQNNGV. V gave up 2 bases and J gave up 0 bases, with 7 bases separating them. The CDR3 DNA follows: TGTGCCAGCAGCTTAAGGCCGGCAACTAATGAAAAACTGTTTTTT. Its protein is CASSLRPATNEKLFF.

This sequence joins TRBV7-8 and TRBJ1-5; maybe TRBD1 (6 bases). CDR1 and CDR2 (germline): SGHVS, FQNEAQ. This CDR3 has 15 residues. Trimming left V 1 base short and J 4 bases short, with 11 bases between. The CDR3 DNA reads as TGTGCCAGCAGCTTAGGGGGGGCGAGTAATCAGCCCCAGCATTTT. Translation: CASSLGGASNQPQHF. The full variable domain, completed using reference TRBV7-8 and TRBJ1-5, is GAGVSQSPRYKVAKRGQDVALRCDPISGHVSLFWYQQALGQGPEFLTYFQNEAQLDKSGLPSDRFFAERPEGSVSTLKIQRTQQEDSAVYLCASSLGGASNQPQHFGDGTRLSIL.

The CDR3 here is CASGRGQGSYNEQFF. The CDR3 nucleotides are TGTGCTAGTGGCAGAGGACAGGGGTCCTACAATGAGCAGTTCTTC. This chain connects TRBV12-5 to TRBJ2-1, with 9 bases fitting TRBD1. The CDR3 sequence is 15 residues long. Germline V gene data show CDR1 as LGHNT and CDR2 as FRNRAP. The V and J ends lost 6 bases and 1 base, in that order; junction bases with no gene match: 4.

The V gene is TRBV7-2, the J gene TRBJ2-7; a possible D gene is TRBD2 (6 bases). Germline V gene lookup returns CDR1 SGHTA and CDR2 FQGNSA. This CDR3 is built from 16 residues. Trimming shortened V by 1 base and J by 0 bases, and 13 bases separated the two germline ends. The CDR3 region is CASSLDGGASSYEQYF. The CDR3 nucleotides are TGTGCCAGCAGCTTAGATGGAGGGGCGAGCTCCTACGAGCAGTACTTC.